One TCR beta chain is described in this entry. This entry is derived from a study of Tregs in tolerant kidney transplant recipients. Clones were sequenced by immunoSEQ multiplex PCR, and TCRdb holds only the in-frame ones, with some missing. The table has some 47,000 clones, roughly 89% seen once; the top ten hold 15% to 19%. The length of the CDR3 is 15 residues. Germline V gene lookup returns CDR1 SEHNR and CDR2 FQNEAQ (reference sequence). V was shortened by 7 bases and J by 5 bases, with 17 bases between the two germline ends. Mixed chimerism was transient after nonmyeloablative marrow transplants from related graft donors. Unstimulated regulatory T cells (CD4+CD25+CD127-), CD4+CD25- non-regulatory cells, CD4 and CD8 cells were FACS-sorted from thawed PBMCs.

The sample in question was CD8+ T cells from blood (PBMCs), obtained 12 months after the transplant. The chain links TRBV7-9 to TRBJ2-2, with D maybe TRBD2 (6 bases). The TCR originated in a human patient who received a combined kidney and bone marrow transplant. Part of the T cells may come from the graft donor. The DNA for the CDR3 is TGTGCCAGCAACCAAGGGGCGGGACGTACCGGGGAGCTGTTTTTT. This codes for CASNQGAGRTGELFF.